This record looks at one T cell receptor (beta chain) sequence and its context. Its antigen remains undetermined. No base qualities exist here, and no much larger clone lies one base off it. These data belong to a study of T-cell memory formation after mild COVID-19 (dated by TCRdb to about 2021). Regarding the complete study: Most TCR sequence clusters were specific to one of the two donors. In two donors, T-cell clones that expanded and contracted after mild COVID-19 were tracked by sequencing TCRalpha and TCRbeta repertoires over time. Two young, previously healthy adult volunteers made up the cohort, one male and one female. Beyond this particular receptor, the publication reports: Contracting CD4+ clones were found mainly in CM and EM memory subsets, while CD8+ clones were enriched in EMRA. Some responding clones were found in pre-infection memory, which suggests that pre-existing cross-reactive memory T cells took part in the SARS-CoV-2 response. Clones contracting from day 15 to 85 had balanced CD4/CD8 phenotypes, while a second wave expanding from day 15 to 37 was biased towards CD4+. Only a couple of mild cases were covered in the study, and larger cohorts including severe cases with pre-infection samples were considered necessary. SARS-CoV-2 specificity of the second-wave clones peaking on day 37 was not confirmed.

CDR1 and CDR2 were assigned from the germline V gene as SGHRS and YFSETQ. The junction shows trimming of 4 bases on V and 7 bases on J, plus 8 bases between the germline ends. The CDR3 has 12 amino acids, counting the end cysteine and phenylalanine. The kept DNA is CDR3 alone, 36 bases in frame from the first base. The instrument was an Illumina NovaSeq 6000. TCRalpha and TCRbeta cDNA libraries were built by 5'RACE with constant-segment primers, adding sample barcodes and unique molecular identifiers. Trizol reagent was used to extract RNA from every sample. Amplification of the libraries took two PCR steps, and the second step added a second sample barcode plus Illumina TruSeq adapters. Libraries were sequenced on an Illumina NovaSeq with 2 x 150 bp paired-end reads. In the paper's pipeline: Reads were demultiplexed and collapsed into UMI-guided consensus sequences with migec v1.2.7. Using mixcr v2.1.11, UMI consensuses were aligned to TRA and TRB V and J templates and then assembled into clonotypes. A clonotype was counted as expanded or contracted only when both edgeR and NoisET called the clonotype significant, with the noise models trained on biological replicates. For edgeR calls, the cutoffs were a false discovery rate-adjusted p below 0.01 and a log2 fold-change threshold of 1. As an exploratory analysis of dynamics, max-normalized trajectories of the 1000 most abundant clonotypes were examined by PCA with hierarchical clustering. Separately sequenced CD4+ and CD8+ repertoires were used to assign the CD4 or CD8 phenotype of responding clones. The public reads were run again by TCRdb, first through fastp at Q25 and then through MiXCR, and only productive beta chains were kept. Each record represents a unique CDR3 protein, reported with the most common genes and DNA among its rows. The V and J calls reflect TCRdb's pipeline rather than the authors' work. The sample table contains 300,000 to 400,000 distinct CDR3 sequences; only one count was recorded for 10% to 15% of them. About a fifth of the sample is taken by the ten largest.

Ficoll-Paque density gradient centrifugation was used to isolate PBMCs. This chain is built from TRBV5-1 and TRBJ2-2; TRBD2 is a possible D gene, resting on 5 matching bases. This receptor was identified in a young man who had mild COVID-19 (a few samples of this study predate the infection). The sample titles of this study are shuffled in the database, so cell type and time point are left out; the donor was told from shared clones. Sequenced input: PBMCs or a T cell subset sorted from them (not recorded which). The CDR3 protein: CASSAGGGELFF. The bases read TGCGCCAGCAGCGCGGGTGGCGGGGAGCTGTTTTTT.